These 10 T cell receptor beta chains were sequenced from one sample in a study of identical twins. TCRdb used MiXCR to reprocess the 5' RACE reads, holding one entry per CDR3 protein. The repertoire holds 460,000 or so distinct CDR3 sequences, with 14% as singletons. This same sample was also taken into another study, of yellow fever vaccine responses in identical twins.

The sample consisted of CD4+ T cells sorted from blood. The receptors derive from a woman under 30 in good health.

CDR3 region: CASSAKGGNTEAFF. The DNA for the CDR3 is TGCGCCAGCAGCGCAAAAGGGGGAAACACTGAAGCTTTCTTT. The rearrangement joins TRBV5-1 to TRBJ1-1, with D perhaps matching TRBD1 (6 bases). V dropped 4 bases and J dropped 2 bases, with 12 bases sitting between them. This CDR3 spans 14 amino acids. CDR1 SGHRS and CDR2 YFSETQ come from the germline V gene.

This clonotype was detected only a few times. The chain recombines TRBV7-8 with TRBJ2-5; the match to TRBD2 covers 9 bases. J lost 4 bases, V lost 3 bases, and 21 bases had no gene match. This CDR3 contains 20 residues. Looked up from germline, CDR1 is SGHVS and CDR2 is FQNEAQ. CDR3 residues: CASSLMIPSGVSYSLETQYF. As DNA, the CDR3 is TGTGCCAGCAGCTTGATGATCCCTAGCGGGGTCTCATACTCTCTAGAGACCCAGTACTTC.

This clonotype was detected only a few times. This chain connects TRBV20-1 to TRBJ2-4; 12 nucleotides agree with TRBD2. The junction had 0 bases not matched to a gene; V was cut back by 0 bases and J by 0 bases. The CDR3 is 16 residues long. Germline CDR1 is DFQATT and CDR2 is SNEGSKA (reference sequence). The CDR3 nucleotides read TGCAGTGCTAGAGAACTAGCGGGAGGAGCCAAAAACATTCAGTACTTC. Protein product: CSARELAGGAKNIQYF.

In DNA form, the CDR3 reads TGTGCCAGCAGTAACAGCGTGGCTGAGCAGTTCTTC. It encodes CASSNSVAEQFF. The chain employs TRBV6-4 and TRBJ2-1, with D hard to call. Germline CDR1 MRHNA, CDR2 SNTAGT. V shed 5 bases and J shed 9 bases, with 11 bases lying between them. The CDR3 extends over 12 amino acids.

The CDR3 reads CASRFWTGVGNTIYF. CDR3 coding DNA: TGTGCCAGCAGATTCTGGACAGGGGTTGGAAACACCATATATTTT. This chain joins TRBV12-3 or TRBV12-4 and TRBJ1-3; 9 nucleotides agree with TRBD1. The CDR3 extends over 15 amino acids. The J segment lost 3 bases and the V segment lost 6 bases, leaving 6 bases of the junction unmatched.

This clonotype has just a few counts. V usage is TRBV5-6 and J usage is TRBJ2-5, with D possibly being TRBD2 (5 bases). This CDR3 contains 14 residues. With 2 bases removed from V and 2 bases from J, the gap between germline ends came to 10 bases. Germline V gene lookup returns CDR1 SGHDT and CDR2 YYEEEE. The CDR3 region is CASSLAAPQETQYF. In nucleotides, the CDR3 is TGTGCCAGCAGCTTAGCGGCGCCGCAAGAGACCCAGTACTTC.

V and J are TRBV10-3 and TRBJ2-1, with D perhaps given as TRBD1 or TRBD2 (5 bases each). The CDR3 is made up of 10 amino acids. Germline CDR1 reads ENHRY; CDR2 reads SYGVKD. The V and J ends lost 10 bases and 8 bases respectively, with 9 bases between them. The CDR3: CATGADEQFF. Written as DNA, the CDR3 is TGTGCCACCGGGGCCGATGAGCAGTTCTTC.

This clonotype was observed a handful of times. The genes are TRBV7-9 and TRBJ2-7; D may match TRBD1 or TRBD2 (5 bases each). The CDR3 has 14 residues. V lost 2 bases to trimming and J lost 6 bases, with 14 bases between them. Germline values: CDR1 SEHNR, CDR2 FQNEAQ (reference sequence). As DNA, the CDR3 is TGTGCCAGCAGCTTAAGGGACCCCGCAGCCGAGCAGTACTTC. It yields the protein CASSLRDPAAEQYF. Complete variable domain (other parts from reference TRBV7-9 and TRBJ2-7): DTGVSQNPRHKITKRGQNVTFRCDPISEHNRLYWYRQTLGQGPEFLTYFQNEAQLEKSRLLSDRFSAERPKGSFSTLEIQRTEQGDSAMYLCASSLRDPAAEQYFGPGTRLTVT.

This clonotype was seen repeatedly, ten times or more. This chain joins TRBV12-3 or TRBV12-4 and TRBJ2-3; 9 bases agree with TRBD2. The V segment lost 3 bases and the J segment 4 bases; nucleotides outside the gene matches: 2. This CDR3 has 14 amino acids. This CDR3 reads CASSFSGGPDTQYF. CDR3 sequence (DNA): TGTGCCAGCAGTTTTAGCGGGGGCCCAGATACGCAGTATTTT.

J is TRBJ2-4 and V is TRBV11-2; 9 bases are shared with TRBD1. The length of the CDR3 is 16 residues. V dropped 5 bases and J dropped 6; count of bases not matched to a gene: 11. Germline V gene data show CDR1 as SGHAT and CDR2 as FQNNGV. In nucleotides, the CDR3 is TGTGCCAGCAGCCCGCCGGGACAGGGATTAGGAAACATTCAGTACTTC. This translates into CASSPPGQGLGNIQYF.